This T cell receptor (beta chain) originates from a study of kidney transplant recipient with SARS-CoV-2 infection. The CDR3 runs to 15 residues. From germline, CDR1 is MDHEN and CDR2 SYDVKM. The germline V and J ends were trimmed by 2 bases and 7 bases, with 15 bases remaining between them. Each CDR3 protein gets one entry after TCRdb re-called the reads with MiXCR. The sample records 200,000 to 250,000 distinct CDR3 sequences, 29% being singletons. Ten or more counts support this clonotype. The sequence was obtained from a young adult male patient who had COVID-19 and was a kidney transplant recipient. Some T cells could come from the graft donor. Sequencing used a blood sample, obtained at baseline and on day 111 from a kidney transplant recipient. The chain combines TRBV28 with TRBJ1-5, with D possibly being TRBD1 (6 bases). CDR3 amino acids: CASSLGLGARQPQHF. CDR3 bases: TGTGCCAGCAGTTTAGGCTTGGGGGCTCGGCAGCCCCAGCATTTT.